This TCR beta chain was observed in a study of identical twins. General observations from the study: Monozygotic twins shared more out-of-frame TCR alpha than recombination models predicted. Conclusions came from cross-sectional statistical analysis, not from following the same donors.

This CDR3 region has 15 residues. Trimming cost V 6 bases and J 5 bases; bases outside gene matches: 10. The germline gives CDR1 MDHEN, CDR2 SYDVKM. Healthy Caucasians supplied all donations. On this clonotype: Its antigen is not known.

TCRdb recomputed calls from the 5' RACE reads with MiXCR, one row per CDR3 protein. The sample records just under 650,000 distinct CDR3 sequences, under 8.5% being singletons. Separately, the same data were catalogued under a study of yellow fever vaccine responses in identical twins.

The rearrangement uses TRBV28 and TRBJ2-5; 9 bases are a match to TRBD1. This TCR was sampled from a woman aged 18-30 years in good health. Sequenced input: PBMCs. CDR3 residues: CASRRPDRGDETQYF. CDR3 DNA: TGTGCCAGCAGGCGGCCGGACAGGGGAGATGAGACCCAGTACTTC.